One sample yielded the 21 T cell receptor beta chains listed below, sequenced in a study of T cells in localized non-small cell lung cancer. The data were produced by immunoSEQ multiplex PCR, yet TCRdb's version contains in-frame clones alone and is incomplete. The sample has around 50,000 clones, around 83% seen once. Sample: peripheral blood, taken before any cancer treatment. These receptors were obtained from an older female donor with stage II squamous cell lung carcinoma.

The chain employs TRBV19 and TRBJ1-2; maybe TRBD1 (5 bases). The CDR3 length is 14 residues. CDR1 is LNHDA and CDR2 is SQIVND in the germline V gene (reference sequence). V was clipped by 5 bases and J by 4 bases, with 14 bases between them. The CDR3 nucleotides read TGTGCCAGTAGTGCCGGGACGGACTCCTATGGCTACACCTTC. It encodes CASSAGTDSYGYTF.

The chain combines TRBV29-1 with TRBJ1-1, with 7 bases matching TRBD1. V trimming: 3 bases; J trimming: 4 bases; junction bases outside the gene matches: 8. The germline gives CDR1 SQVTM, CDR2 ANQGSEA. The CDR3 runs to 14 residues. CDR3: CSVDTGGGGTEAFF. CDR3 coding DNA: TGCAGCGTTGATACGGGAGGGGGCGGCACTGAAGCTTTCTTT.

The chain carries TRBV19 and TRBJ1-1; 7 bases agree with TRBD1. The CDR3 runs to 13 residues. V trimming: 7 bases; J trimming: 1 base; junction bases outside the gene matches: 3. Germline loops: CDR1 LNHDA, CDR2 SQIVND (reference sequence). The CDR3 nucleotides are TGTGCCAGTACTTGGGACAGGAACACTGAAGCTTTCTTT. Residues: CASTWDRNTEAFF.

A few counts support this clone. The CDR3 sequence: CASSAKQGGDTEAFF. CDR3 nucleotide sequence: TGTGCCAGCAGTGCCAAACAGGGGGGAGACACTGAAGCTTTCTTT. This sequence joins TRBV6-6 and TRBJ1-1; the match to TRBD1 covers 8 bases. V was pared by 5 bases and J by 3 bases, with 8 bases of the junction left unmatched. From germline, CDR1 is MNHNY and CDR2 SVGAGI (reference sequence). There are 15 residues in the CDR3.

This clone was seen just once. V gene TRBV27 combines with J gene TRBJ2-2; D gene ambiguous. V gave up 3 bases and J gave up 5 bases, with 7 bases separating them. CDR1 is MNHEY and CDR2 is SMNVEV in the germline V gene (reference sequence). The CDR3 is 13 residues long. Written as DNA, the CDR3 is TGTGCCAGCAGTTTTACAGAAACCGGGGAGCTGTTTTTT. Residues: CASSFTETGELFF.

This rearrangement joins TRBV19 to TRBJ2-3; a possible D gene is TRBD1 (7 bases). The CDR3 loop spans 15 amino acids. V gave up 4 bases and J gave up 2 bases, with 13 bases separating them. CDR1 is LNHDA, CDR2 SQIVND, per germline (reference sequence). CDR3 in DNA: TGTGCCAGTAGTAAGGGGGCGGGGTCCACAGATACGCAGTATTTT. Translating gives CASSKGAGSTDTQYF.

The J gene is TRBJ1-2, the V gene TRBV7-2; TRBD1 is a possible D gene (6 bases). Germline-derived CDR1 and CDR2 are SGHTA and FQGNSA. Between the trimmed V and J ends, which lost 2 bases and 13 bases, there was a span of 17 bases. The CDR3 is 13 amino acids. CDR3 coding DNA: TGTGCCAGCAGCTTAACAGTACAGGGTTATTCCACCTTC. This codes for CASSLTVQGYSTF.

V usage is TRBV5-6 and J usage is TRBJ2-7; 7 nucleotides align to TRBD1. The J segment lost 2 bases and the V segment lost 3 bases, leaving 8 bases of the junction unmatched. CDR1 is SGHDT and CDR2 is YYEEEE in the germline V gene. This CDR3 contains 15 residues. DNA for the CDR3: TGTGCCAGCAGCTCCTTGACAGGGCAAACCTACGAGCAGTACTTC. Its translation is CASSSLTGQTYEQYF.

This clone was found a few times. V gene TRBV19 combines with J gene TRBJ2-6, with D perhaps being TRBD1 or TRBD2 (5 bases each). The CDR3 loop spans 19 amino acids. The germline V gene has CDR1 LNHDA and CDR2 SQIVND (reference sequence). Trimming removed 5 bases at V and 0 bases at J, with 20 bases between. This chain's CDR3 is CASSPRQSEAVSGANVLTF. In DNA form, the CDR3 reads TGTGCCAGTAGTCCCCGACAGAGCGAAGCGGTCTCTGGGGCCAACGTCCTGACTTTC.

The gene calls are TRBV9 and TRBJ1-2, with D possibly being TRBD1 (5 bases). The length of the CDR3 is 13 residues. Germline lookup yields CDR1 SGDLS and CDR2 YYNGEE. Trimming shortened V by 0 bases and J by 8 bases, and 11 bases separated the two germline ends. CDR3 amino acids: CASSVGGVWGYTF. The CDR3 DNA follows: TGTGCCAGCAGCGTAGGAGGGGTCTGGGGCTACACCTTC.

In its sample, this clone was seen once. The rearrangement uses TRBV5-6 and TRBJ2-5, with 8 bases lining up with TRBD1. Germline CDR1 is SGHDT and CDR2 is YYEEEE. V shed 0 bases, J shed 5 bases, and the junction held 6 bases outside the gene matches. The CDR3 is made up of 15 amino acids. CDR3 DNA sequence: TGTGCCAGCAGCTTGGGCAGGGGGCTGGAGGAGACCCAGTACTTC. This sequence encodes CASSLGRGLEETQYF.

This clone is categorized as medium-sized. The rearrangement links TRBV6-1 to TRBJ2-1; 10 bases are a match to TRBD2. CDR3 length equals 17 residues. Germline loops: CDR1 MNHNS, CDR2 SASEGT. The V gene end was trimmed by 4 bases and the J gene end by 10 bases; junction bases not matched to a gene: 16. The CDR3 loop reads CASSAPSGGALGGEQFF. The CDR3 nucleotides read TGTGCCAGCAGTGCCCCAAGCGGGGGGGCCCTGGGTGGAGAGCAGTTCTTC.

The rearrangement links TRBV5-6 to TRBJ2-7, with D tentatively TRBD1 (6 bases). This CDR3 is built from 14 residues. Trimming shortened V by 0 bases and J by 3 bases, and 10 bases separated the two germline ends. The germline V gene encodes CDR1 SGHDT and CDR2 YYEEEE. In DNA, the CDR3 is TGTGCCAGCAGCTTGGGGACAGCATACTACGAGCAGTACTTC. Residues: CASSLGTAYYEQYF.

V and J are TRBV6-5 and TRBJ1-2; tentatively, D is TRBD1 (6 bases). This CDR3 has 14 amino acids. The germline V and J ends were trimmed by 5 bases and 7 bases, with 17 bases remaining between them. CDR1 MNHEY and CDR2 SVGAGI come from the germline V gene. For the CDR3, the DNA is TGTGCCAGCAGTGACCCCGGGGGCACGAGTGGCTACACCTTC. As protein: CASSDPGGTSGYTF.

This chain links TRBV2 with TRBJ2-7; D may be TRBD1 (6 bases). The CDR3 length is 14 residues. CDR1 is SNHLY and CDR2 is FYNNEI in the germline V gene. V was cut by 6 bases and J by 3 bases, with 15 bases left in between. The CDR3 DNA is TGTGCCAGCAGCCCACAGGGCTGGGGCTACGAGCAGTACTTC. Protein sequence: CASSPQGWGYEQYF.

The CDR3 loop reads CASSIGAGVNYGYTF. CDR3 nucleotides: TGTGCCAGTAGTATTGGGGCAGGGGTCAACTATGGCTACACCTTC. The chain employs TRBV19 and TRBJ1-2; D might be TRBD1 (6 bases). Germline V CDR1 and CDR2: LNHDA, SQIVND (reference sequence). Trimming stripped 3 bases from V and 2 bases from J, with 13 bases between. There are 15 residues in the CDR3.

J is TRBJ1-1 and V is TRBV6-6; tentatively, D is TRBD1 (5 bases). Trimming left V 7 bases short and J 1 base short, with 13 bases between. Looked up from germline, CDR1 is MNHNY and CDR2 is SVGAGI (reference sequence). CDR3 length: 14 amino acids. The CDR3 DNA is TGTGCCAGCACCGCCACCCAGGGGAACACTGAAGCTTTCTTT. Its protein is CASTATQGNTEAFF.

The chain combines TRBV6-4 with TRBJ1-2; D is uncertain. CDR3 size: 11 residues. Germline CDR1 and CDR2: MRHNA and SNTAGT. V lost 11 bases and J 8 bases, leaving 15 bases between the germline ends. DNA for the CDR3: TGTGCCCAACTCCATGGGTGGGGCTACACCTTC. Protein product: CAQLHGWGYTF.

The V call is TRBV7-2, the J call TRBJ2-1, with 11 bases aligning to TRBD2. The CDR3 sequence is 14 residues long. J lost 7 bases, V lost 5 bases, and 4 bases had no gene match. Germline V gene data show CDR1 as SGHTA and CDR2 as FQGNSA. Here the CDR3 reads CASSTWTSGNEQFF. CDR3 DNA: TGTGCCAGCAGCACTTGGACTAGCGGGAATGAGCAGTTCTTC.

The CDR3 loop reads CASSVSSGGQETQYF. The CDR3 nucleotides are TGTGCCAGCAGCGTATCTAGCGGGGGGCAAGAGACCCAGTACTTC. The chain joins TRBV9 to TRBJ2-5; 11 positions match TRBD2. The CDR3 is made up of 15 amino acids. Germline V gives CDR1 SGDLS, CDR2 YYNGEE. Unmatched junction bases numbered 1, after V lost 1 base and J lost 2 bases.

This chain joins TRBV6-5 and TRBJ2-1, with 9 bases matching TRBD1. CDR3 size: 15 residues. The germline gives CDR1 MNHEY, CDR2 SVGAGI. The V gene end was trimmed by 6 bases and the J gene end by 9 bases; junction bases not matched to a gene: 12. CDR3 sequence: CASRTRGQGEFEQFF. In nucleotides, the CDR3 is TGTGCCAGCAGAACAAGGGGACAGGGAGAGTTTGAGCAGTTCTTC.